The 32 T cell receptor beta chains reported below all come from one sample, sequenced in a study of T cell repertoires in cytomegalovirus infection. MiXCR, applied by TCRdb to the reads, yields one record per CDR3 protein. The table shows 150,000 to 180,000 distinct CDR3 sequences, with around a quarter occurring only once. The specimen sequenced was PBMCs. The receptor source for this set is a human donor in good health (CMV status not recorded). Some clones in this sample may be carry-over from other donors' samples.

J is TRBJ2-2 and V is TRBV12-3 or TRBV12-4, with D maybe TRBD1 (5 bases). V lost 8 bases to trimming and J lost 7 bases, with 14 bases between them. The CDR3 length is 13 residues. The chain's CDR3 is CASLQASGGELFF. DNA for the CDR3: TGTGCCAGCCTACAGGCGTCGGGCGGGGAGCTGTTTTTT.

This rearrangement joins TRBV9 to TRBJ2-5; no firm D call. Germline loops: CDR1 SGDLS, CDR2 YYNGEE. CDR3 length: 10 amino acids. V dropped 8 bases and J dropped 5 bases, with 7 bases sitting between them. Here the CDR3 reads CARLRETQYF. As DNA, the CDR3 is TGTGCCAGGCTACGGGAGACCCAGTACTTC.

This clonotype was seen many times. The J gene is TRBJ2-1, the V gene TRBV6-2 or TRBV6-3; 9 bases agree with TRBD2. Germline CDR1 reads MNHEY; CDR2 reads SVGEGT. The ends lost 4 bases at V and 2 bases at J; junction bases unmatched: 3. This CDR3 has 15 amino acids. CDR3 DNA sequence: TGTGCCAGCAGTTCGTTAGCGGGGGCCTACAATGAGCAGTTCTTC. This encodes CASSSLAGAYNEQFF.

This clonotype appeared a few times. The genes are TRBV6-5 and TRBJ2-1, with 7 bases matching TRBD2. Germline-derived CDR1 and CDR2 are MNHEY and SVGAGI. V dropped 6 bases and J dropped 2; count of bases not matched to a gene: 10. The CDR3 extends over 16 amino acids. The CDR3 is CASRGVAGRAYNEQFF. CDR3 nucleotides: TGTGCCAGCAGGGGAGTAGCTGGGAGGGCCTACAATGAGCAGTTCTTC.

This rearrangement joins TRBV20-1 to TRBJ2-7; 8 bases line up with TRBD1. Germline trimming cut 3 bases from V and 6 bases from J; bases unmatched to any gene: 7. Looked up from germline, CDR1 is DFQATT and CDR2 is SNEGSKA (reference sequence). The CDR3 length is 13 residues. CDR3 bases: TGCAGTGCTAGGGACAGGGACCGCTTCGAGCAGTACTTC. This gives the protein CSARDRDRFEQYF.

To note about this clonotype: The germline gene is not matched at one end of the junction; a read error may be the cause. This chain links TRBV7-9 with TRBJ2-5; D gene unclear. The length of the CDR3 is 14 residues. The V gene's germline CDR1 is SEHNR and CDR2 FQNEAQ (reference sequence). This CDR3 reads CAISVARGLKTQYF. Written as DNA, the CDR3 is TGTGCCATCAGCGTAGCAAGAGGCTTGAAGACCCAGTACTTC. Variable domain in full (rest from reference TRBV7-9 and TRBJ2-5): DTGVSQNPRHKITKRGQNVTFRCDPISEHNRLYWYRQTLGQGPEFLTYFQNEAQLEKSRLLSDRFSAERPKGSFSTLEIQRTEQGDSAMYLCAISVARGLKTQYFGPGTRLLVL.

This chain uses TRBV7-3 with TRBJ2-5; 7 nucleotides align to TRBD2. This CDR3 region has 15 residues. Germline assignment: CDR1 SGHTA and CDR2 FQGTGA. The ends lost 0 bases at V and 0 bases at J; junction bases unmatched: 1. The CDR3 region is CASSLTGTNQETQYF. The CDR3 DNA sequence: TGTGCCAGCAGCTTAACCGGGACTAACCAAGAGACCCAGTACTTC. The full variable domain, in which reference TRBV7-3 and TRBJ2-5 provide the parts outside the CDR3, is GAGVSQTPSNKVTEKGKYVELRCDPISGHTALYWYRQSLGQGPEFLIYFQGTGAADDSGLPNDRFFAVRPEGSVSTLKIQRTERGDSAVYLCASSLTGTNQETQYFGPGTRLLVL.

This clonotype was detected many times. The rearrangement uses TRBV12-3 or TRBV12-4 and TRBJ2-3, with TRBD2 identical over 12 bases. V dropped 6 bases and J dropped 4; count of bases not matched to a gene: 5. This CDR3 is 15 amino acids long. Written as DNA, the CDR3 is TGTGCCAGCAGGGAACTAGCGGGGGGCCCAGATACGCAGTATTTT. This translates into CASRELAGGPDTQYF.

This clonotype was detected ten times or more. The CDR3: CASSLVSGTGGGRDGYTF. CDR3 DNA sequence: TGTGCCAGCAGCTTAGTATCCGGGACAGGAGGAGGTCGGGATGGCTACACCTTC. The J gene is TRBJ1-2, the V gene TRBV7-2; 8 bases match TRBD1. CDR3 size: 18 residues. Germline lookup yields CDR1 SGHTA and CDR2 FQGNSA. Unmatched junction bases numbered 16, after V lost 1 base and J lost 6 bases.

V gene TRBV12-3 or TRBV12-4 combines with J gene TRBJ1-1; D gene ambiguous. The V gene lost 0 bases and the J gene lost 0 bases, with 14 bases spanning the gap. This CDR3 has 17 amino acids. The CDR3 here is CASSLATGPDMNTEAFF. The CDR3, as DNA: TGTGCCAGCAGTTTAGCTACCGGGCCAGACATGAACACTGAAGCTTTCTTT.

The V call is TRBV6-1, the J call TRBJ2-3; 11 positions agree with TRBD1. V shed 4 bases and J 4 bases; nucleotides not matched to a gene: 4. The CDR3 is made up of 15 amino acids. The germline CDR1 and CDR2 sequences are MNHNS and SASEGT. CDR3 coding DNA: TGTGCCAGCAGTGGGACAGGGGGCGCATCAGATACGCAGTATTTT. Amino acids: CASSGTGGASDTQYF.

This clonotype has a count of ten or more. CDR3: CASSLTTLNTDTQYF. In nucleotides, the CDR3 is TGTGCCAGCAGCTTAACGACCCTTAACACAGATACGCAGTATTTT. The chain recombines TRBV7-3 with TRBJ2-3; D gene ambiguous. The CDR3 runs 15 residues. V was trimmed by 0 bases and J by 2 bases, leaving 9 bases between them. CDR1 SGHTA and CDR2 FQGTGA come from the germline V gene.

This clonotype was seen a few times. The gene calls are TRBV27 and TRBJ2-1; TRBD2 matches at 14 bases. The CDR3 sequence is 17 residues long. Germline V gene lookup returns CDR1 MNHEY and CDR2 SMNVEV (reference sequence). After removal of 1 base from V and 4 bases from J, the junction contained 3 bases not matched to a gene. Here the CDR3 DNA reads TGTGCCAGCAGTTTATTTGGGACTAGCGGGAGTTACAATGAGCAGTTCTTC. Translation: CASSLFGTSGSYNEQFF.

The sample holds many counts of this clonotype. V usage is TRBV7-2 and J usage is TRBJ2-5; TRBD2 matches at 7 bases. The CDR3 runs 13 residues. Germline lookup yields CDR1 SGHTA and CDR2 FQGNSA. V trimming: 1 base; J trimming: 5 bases; junction bases outside the gene matches: 1. CDR3 residues: CASSLDGRETQYF. The CDR3 DNA follows: TGTGCCAGCAGCTTAGACGGGAGGGAGACCCAGTACTTC.

The J gene is TRBJ1-1, the V gene TRBV5-1; 8 nucleotides align to TRBD1. In germline, CDR1 is SGHRS, CDR2 YFSETQ. The V gene end was trimmed by 3 bases and the J gene end by 4 bases; junction bases not matched to a gene: 8. The CDR3 sequence is 15 residues long. For the CDR3, the DNA is TGCGCCAGCAGCTCCGGGACAGGCGTTAGCACTGAAGCTTTCTTT. Translating it yields CASSSGTGVSTEAFF.

This chain joins TRBV6-2 or TRBV6-3 and TRBJ2-5; D not resolved. CDR1 is MNHEY and CDR2 is SVGEGT in the germline V gene. The CDR3 extends over 15 amino acids. V lost 0 bases and J 4 bases, leaving 12 bases between the germline ends. For the CDR3, the DNA is TGTGCCAGCAGTTACTCGGCGTCTCGGCGAGAGACCCAGTACTTC. Its protein is CASSYSASRRETQYF.

This clonotype was seen just once. The rearrangement uses TRBV19 and TRBJ2-4, with D possibly being TRBD1 (5 bases). V shed 8 bases and J shed 6 bases, with 11 bases lying between them. The CDR3 spans 12 residues. Germline values: CDR1 LNHDA, CDR2 SQIVND (reference sequence). The chain's CDR3 is CASSRRGNIQYF. DNA of the CDR3: TGTGCCAGTTCCCGAAGGGGAAACATTCAGTACTTC. Complete variable domain (other parts from reference TRBV19 and TRBJ2-4): DGGITQSPKYLFRKEGQNVTLSCEQNLNHDAMYWYRQDPGQGLRLIYYSQIVNDFQKGDIAEGYSVSREKKESFPLTVTSAQKNPTAFYLCASSRRGNIQYFGAGTRLSVL.

This clonotype was detected a few times. CDR3 DNA sequence: TGTGCCAGCAGCTTAGAGCGCCTAGCGGGGGATTCGGGCAATGAGCAGTTCTTC. It codes for CASSLERLAGDSGNEQFF. This chain uses TRBV7-2 with TRBJ2-1, with 10 bases matching TRBD2. Per the germline V gene, CDR1 is SGHTA and CDR2 is FQGNSA. This CDR3 has 18 amino acids. With 1 base clipped from V and 6 bases from J, the junction kept 12 bases outside the gene matches. Filled out from reference TRBV7-2 and TRBJ2-1, the complete variable domain reads GAGVSQSPSNKVTEKGKDVELRCDPISGHTALYWYRQSLGQGLEFLIYFQGNSAPDKSGLPSDRFSAERTGGSVSTLTIQRTQQEDSAVYLCASSLERLAGDSGNEQFFGPGTRLTVL.

The chain carries TRBV28 and TRBJ2-7, with 8 bases matching TRBD1. From germline, CDR1 is MDHEN and CDR2 SYDVKM. The CDR3 consists of 15 residues. Unmatched junction bases numbered 10, after V lost 6 bases and J lost 3 bases. The CDR3 nucleotides read TGTGCCAGCAGCCCGCCGGGCAGGGGGCTCTACGAGCAGTACTTC. It yields the protein CASSPPGRGLYEQYF.

V is TRBV13 and J is TRBJ2-2; no reliable D call. Germline CDR1 reads PRHDT; CDR2 reads FYEKMQ (reference sequence). The V and J ends lost 2 bases and 5 bases respectively, with 15 bases between them. The CDR3 length is 16 residues. The DNA of the CDR3 is TGTGCCAGCAGCTTAAGCACCTTCGAGGTTACCGGGGAGCTGTTTTTT. Translating it yields CASSLSTFEVTGELFF.

This chain joins TRBV20-1 and TRBJ1-1; D is perhaps TRBD1 (6 bases). The CDR3 covers 13 residues. Trimming cost V 6 bases and J 8 bases, with 19 bases left between them. Germline assignment: CDR1 DFQATT and CDR2 SNEGSKA (reference sequence). Written as DNA, the CDR3 is TGCAGTGCCCAGATGGGGGGGGGCAGGGAAGCTTTCTTT. Translating gives CSAQMGGGREAFF.

This clonotype has ten or more counts. The chain links TRBV7-8 to TRBJ1-2, with D hard to call. CDR3 length equals 13 residues. V was clipped by 1 base and J by 1 base, with 4 bases between them. The germline CDR1 and CDR2 sequences are SGHVS and FQNEAQ. CDR3 sequence: CASSLDSNYGYTF. The CDR3 bases are TGTGCCAGCAGCTTAGACAGTAACTATGGCTACACCTTC.

This clonotype was seen many times. The V gene is TRBV7-2, the J gene TRBJ1-1; no clear D gene. The CDR3 is made up of 15 amino acids. V lost 0 bases, J lost 2 bases, and 10 bases lay in between. Germline V lookup: CDR1 SGHTA, CDR2 FQGNSA. In nucleotides, the CDR3 is TGTGCCAGCAGCTTAGCCCCTCGATCCAACACTGAAGCTTTCTTT. Encoded protein: CASSLAPRSNTEAFF.

The rearrangement links TRBV18 to TRBJ1-2; D call uncertain. Germline V gene sequence: CDR1 KGHSH, CDR2 LQKENI. This CDR3 is 14 amino acids long. V gave up 0 bases and J gave up 4 bases, with 9 bases separating them. DNA of the CDR3: TGTGCCAGCTCACCACCCACAAGAGGCTATGGCTACACCTTC. Protein product: CASSPPTRGYGYTF.

In this sample, this clonotype turned up a few times. DNA of the CDR3: TGTGCCAGCAGTGGGGGGACAGGGGACTCCTACGAGCAGTACTTC. It encodes CASSGGTGDSYEQYF. The chain carries TRBV9 and TRBJ2-7; 10 bases are a match to TRBD1. The germline gives CDR1 SGDLS, CDR2 YYNGEE. The junction had 5 bases not matched to a gene; V was cut back by 5 bases and J by 0 bases. The CDR3 extends over 15 amino acids. The complete variable domain, with remaining parts taken from reference TRBV9 and TRBJ2-7, reads DSGVTQTPKHLITATGQRVTLRCSPRSGDLSVYWYQQSLDQGLQFLIQYYNGEERAKGNILERFSAQQFPDLHSELNLSSLELGDSALYFCASSGGTGDSYEQYFGPGTRLTVT.

The gene calls are TRBV5-1 and TRBJ2-3, with 16 nucleotides matching TRBD2. J was trimmed by 1 base and V by 4 bases; bases with no gene match: 6. Germline loops: CDR1 SGHRS, CDR2 YFSETQ. The CDR3 contains 18 residues. The DNA of the CDR3 is TGCGCCAGCAGCGAGGGACTAGCGGGGGGGCCGGGCACAGATACGCAGTATTTT. Amino acid sequence: CASSEGLAGGPGTDTQYF.

This clonotype has only a few counts. The V call is TRBV4-3, the J call TRBJ2-1; the D call may be TRBD1 or TRBD2 (5 bases each). The CDR3 covers 17 residues. Germline V CDR1 and CDR2: LGHNA, YSLEER. The ends were cut back, 0 bases at V and 0 bases at J, with 12 bases in the middle. CDR3 nucleotide sequence: TGCGCCAGCAGCCAAGATCCGGGACCGAGCTCCTACAATGAGCAGTTCTTC. Protein product: CASSQDPGPSSYNEQFF.

J is TRBJ1-1 and V is TRBV5-1, with TRBD1 identical over 11 bases. The germline V gene has CDR1 SGHRS and CDR2 YFSETQ. The length of the CDR3 is 17 residues. The ends lost 2 bases at V and 5 bases at J; junction bases unmatched: 11. CDR3 loop: CASSFRDRGSSATEAFF. Here the CDR3 DNA reads TGCGCCAGCAGCTTCCGGGACAGGGGGTCATCTGCAACTGAAGCTTTCTTT. The variable domain in full, with the rest retrieved from reference TRBV5-1 and TRBJ1-1, is KAGVTQTPRYLIKTRGQQVTLSCSPISGHRSVSWYQQTPGQGLQFLFEYFSETQRNKGNFPGRFSGRQFSNSRSEMNVSTLELGDSALYLCASSFRDRGSSATEAFFGQGTRLTVV.

This clonotype was detected ten times or more. The chain links TRBV7-8 to TRBJ2-1; D gene uncertain. Per germline, CDR1 SGHVS and CDR2 FQNEAQ. CDR3 length: 13 amino acids. Trimming removed 3 bases from V and 6 bases from J, with 9 bases in between. The CDR3 nucleotides are TGTGCCAGCAGCTTTTTAGTGATCAATGAGCAGTTCTTC. Translation: CASSFLVINEQFF.

Notes on this clonotype: Since a much larger clone is just one base distant, this may be a read error. The chain recombines TRBV12-3 or TRBV12-4 with TRBJ2-3; D is unclear. The ends were cut back, 10 bases at V and 7 bases at J, with 12 bases in the middle. This CDR3 is 11 amino acids long. CDR3 amino acids: CATSASNTQYF. CDR3 DNA: TGTGCCACTTCCGCCTCCAATACGCAGTATTTT.

As DNA, the CDR3 is TGCGCCAGCAGCCAAGGTTCGGACCGGGCTACCTACGAGCAGTACTTC. It specifies CASSQGSDRATYEQYF. The genes are TRBV4-1 and TRBJ2-7; D gene unclear. The CDR3 covers 16 residues. Germline assignment: CDR1 MGHRA and CDR2 YSYEKL. V was trimmed by 1 base and J by 2 bases, leaving 15 bases between them.

The table lists this clonotype with many counts. J is TRBJ2-1 and V is TRBV7-2; 7 positions match TRBD2. The CDR3 loop spans 14 amino acids. The V gene's germline CDR1 is SGHTA and CDR2 FQGNSA. The V segment lost 1 base and the J segment 4 bases; nucleotides outside the gene matches: 1. The DNA of the CDR3 is TGTGCCAGCAGCTTAGGGCGGGAGTACAATGAGCAGTTCTTC. This encodes CASSLGREYNEQFF.